Sequencing of this T cell receptor beta chain was carried out in a study of blood T cell repertoires in COVID-19. Overall study context: Whether acute or convalescent, the COVID-19 samples came from the United States, Italy and Spain. Sources were T cells, B-cell-depleted T cells, or PBMCs; the material itself was cDNA or gDNA.

Patients of the Seattle cohort, enrolled during active infection, were followed longitudinally. This CDR3 is built from 14 residues. From germline, CDR1 is SGHRS and CDR2 YFSETQ. J was trimmed by 6 bases and V by 7 bases; bases with no gene match: 5. Assay used: immunoSEQ multiplex PCR; TCRdb lists only in-frame clones, some missing. The table has about 300,000 clones, approximately 84% seen once. The chain is built from TRBV5-1 and TRBJ2-1; TRBD1 matches 12 bases. The TCR comes from a human donor with COVID-19, enrolled during active disease. The donor label of this sample is uncertain. Sequencing was performed on peripheral blood. The CDR3 reads CASVGTGGSNEQFF. Here the CDR3 DNA reads TGCGCCAGCGTGGGGACAGGGGGCTCCAATGAGCAGTTCTTC.